Listed below are T cell receptor beta chains from one sample, sequenced in a study of shared clonotypes between healthy human individuals. The repertoire was sequenced with immunoSEQ multiplex PCR; TCRdb's copy has only in-frame clones and lacks some. This repertoire shows millions of clones, 95% found once; its top ten account for approximately 0.13%. What was sequenced was naive CD4+ T cells sorted from blood. These TCRs come from a man aged 18 to 30 in good health. Each CDR3 is given with its conserved first and last residue. The D gene is left open where the match is weak. Expanded clones are given a class, and other clones once, few, many or no size at all.

NA	NA	TRBV7-2	TRBJ2-7	CASSPSHEQYF	TGTGCCAGCAGCCCCTCGCACGAGCAGTACTTC
TRBD2	NA	TRBV7-2	TRBJ2-5	CASSLDLAGMGETQYF	TGTGCCAGCAGCTTAGACCTAGCGGGAATGGGAGAGACCCAGTACTTC
NA	few	TRBV5-1	TRBJ2-7	CASSLAMGTGRGEQYF	TGCGCCAGCAGCTTGGCTATGGGTACAGGGCGAGGCGAGCAGTACTTC
NA	NA	TRBV7-2	TRBJ2-2	CASSFREYTGELFF	TGTGCCAGCAGCTTTCGGGAATACACCGGGGAGCTGTTTTTT
NA	NA	TRBV6-5	TRBJ2-7	CASRNIEGVYEQYF	TGTGCCAGCAGAAATATCGAGGGAGTCTACGAGCAGTACTTC
NA	NA	TRBV18	TRBJ1-2	CASSPQRMTGDLYYGYTF	TGTGCCAGCTCACCACAAAGGATGACAGGCGATCTTTACTATGGCTACACCTTC
TRBD2	NA	TRBV2	TRBJ2-7	CASSSSGRAYEQYF	TGTGCCAGCAGCTCTAGCGGGAGGGCCTACGAGCAGTACTTC
NA	NA	TRBV5-1	TRBJ2-1	CASSPLAAGQNEQFF	TGCGCCAGCAGCCCGCTAGCCGCTGGACAAAATGAGCAGTTCTTC
NA	NA	TRBV18	TRBJ1-5	CASSPLEGPNQPQHF	TGTGCCAGCTCACCTCTCGAAGGGCCTAATCAGCCCCAGCATTTT
NA	NA	TRBV7-9	TRBJ2-3	CASSGTSTDTQYF	TGTGCCAGCAGCGGTACTAGCACAGATACGCAGTATTTT
TRBD1	NA	TRBV6-1	TRBJ1-6	CASTQTGGDSPLHF	TGTGCCAGCACCCAGACAGGGGGCGATTCACCCCTCCACTTT
NA	NA	TRBV7-9	TRBJ2-1	CASSPQVWESLHNEQFF	TGTGCCAGCAGCCCTCAAGTGTGGGAGTCTCTCCACAATGAGCAGTTCTTC
NA	few	TRBV9	TRBJ1-5	CASSHEGGYQPQHF	TGTGCCAGCAGCCATGAGGGCGGGTATCAGCCCCAGCATTTT
NA	NA	TRBV7-9	TRBJ2-2	CASSLEVEYTGELFF	TGTGCCAGCAGCTTAGAAGTAGAGTACACCGGGGAGCTGTTTTTT
NA	NA	TRBV30	TRBJ1-4	CAWSVRGREGEKLFF	TGTGCCTGGAGTGTACGAGGGCGGGAAGGTGAAAAACTGTTTTTT
TRBD2	NA	TRBV5-1	TRBJ2-3	CASSLDLAGSGDTQYF	TGCGCCAGCAGCTTGGACCTAGCGGGGAGTGGGGATACGCAGTATTTT
NA	once	TRBV11-3	TRBJ1-1	CASSINRDTEAFF	TGTGCCAGCAGCATAAACAGGGATACTGAAGCTTTCTTT
NA	NA	TRBV6-5	TRBJ1-4	CASSATATNEKLFF	TGTGCCAGCAGCGCGACAGCAACTAATGAAAAACTGTTTTTT
TRBD2	NA	TRBV28	TRBJ2-1	CASSLSSGGAGEQFF	TGTGCCAGCAGTTTAAGTAGCGGGGGGGCCGGTGAGCAGTTCTTC
TRBD1	NA	TRBV7-2	TRBJ2-1	CASSLGYGTGDEQFF	TGTGCCAGCAGCTTAGGGTACGGGACAGGCGATGAGCAGTTCTTC
TRBD1	once	TRBV30	TRBJ1-1	CAWIQGQGTTEAFF	TGTGCCTGGATCCAAGGACAGGGGACCACTGAAGCTTTCTTT
NA	once	TRBV10-3	TRBJ1-1	CAISESKPGAEAFF	TGTGCCATCAGTGAGTCAAAGCCGGGAGCTGAAGCTTTCTTT
NA	once	TRBV10-1	TRBJ1-6	CASSEGGSPLHF	TGCGCCAGCAGTGAGGGCGGTTCACCCCTCCACTTT
NA	NA	TRBV4-1	TRBJ2-7	CASSLGSGDTYEQYF	TGCGCCAGCAGTCTCGGTTCAGGGGATACCTACGAGCAGTACTTC
TRBD1	once	TRBV6-5	TRBJ1-1	CASSSRTGNTEAFF	TGTGCCAGCAGTTCACGGACAGGGAACACTGAAGCTTTCTTT
NA	NA	TRBV7-8	TRBJ2-4	CASSLAGAHTKNIQYF	TGTGCCAGCAGCTTGGCGGGGGCACATACCAAAAACATTCAGTACTTC
TRBD1	NA	TRBV28	TRBJ2-3	CASSTLSDRGQYTQYF	TGTGCCAGCAGCACACTATCGGACAGGGGGCAGTATACGCAGTATTTT
TRBD1	NA	TRBV2	TRBJ2-3	CASSQWGTDSTDTQYF	TGTGCCAGCAGCCAGTGGGGGACAGATAGCACAGATACGCAGTATTTT
NA	NA	TRBV5-6	TRBJ1-2	CASSPGTFNNYGYTF	TGTGCCAGCAGCCCCGGGACATTTAATAACTATGGCTACACCTTC
NA	NA	TRBV28	TRBJ1-5	CASNELQGQPQHF	TGTGCCAGCAACGAGCTCCAGGGTCAGCCCCAGCATTTT
TRBD1	NA	TRBV2	TRBJ1-4	CASRGDSTEEKLFF	TGTGCCAGCAGGGGGGACAGCACGGAGGAAAAACTGTTTTTT
NA	NA	TRBV29-1	TRBJ1-1	CSVGLDTEAFF	TGCAGCGTTGGGCTGGACACTGAAGCTTTCTTT
TRBD1	NA	TRBV19	TRBJ2-5	CASSARGNQETQYF	TGTGCCAGTAGTGCCAGGGGGAACCAAGAGACCCAGTACTTC
TRBD2	NA	TRBV7-8	TRBJ2-2	CASSSAGTSGGRNTGELFF	TGTGCCAGCAGCTCCGCGGGGACTAGCGGGGGGCGGAACACCGGGGAGCTGTTTTTT
NA	once	TRBV4-1	TRBJ2-5	CASSQDGGSETQYF	TGCGCCAGCAGCCAAGACGGGGGAAGCGAGACCCAGTACTTC
TRBD1	NA	TRBV28	TRBJ1-4	CASRAGTGAPNEKLFF	TGTGCCAGCAGGGCCGGGACAGGAGCACCTAATGAAAAACTGTTTTTT
NA	NA	TRBV7-9	TRBJ2-2	CASSSRSRALGTGELFF	TGTGCCAGCAGCTCACGTTCCCGGGCATTGGGCACCGGGGAGCTGTTTTTT
NA	NA	TRBV28	TRBJ2-7	CASSFEAAFNYEQYF	TGTGCCAGCAGTTTCGAAGCGGCGTTTAACTACGAGCAGTACTTC
NA	once	TRBV5-1	TRBJ1-2	CASSLGQNYGYTF	TGCGCCAGCAGCTTAGGCCAGAACTATGGCTACACCTTC
NA	NA	TRBV27	TRBJ1-1	CASSLSGGWDTEAFF	TGTGCCAGCAGTTTATCGGGGGGATGGGACACTGAAGCTTTCTTT
TRBD2	once	TRBV9	TRBJ2-1	CASSATSGSEQFF	TGTGCCAGCAGTGCGACTAGCGGTAGTGAGCAGTTCTTC
TRBD1	NA	TRBV7-9	TRBJ1-4	CASRRGQGTTNEKLFF	TGTGCCAGCAGACGAGGACAGGGTACGACTAATGAAAAACTGTTTTTT
NA	NA	TRBV10-1	TRBJ2-1	CASSATRPFNEQFF	TGCGCCAGCAGTGCCACACGACCCTTCAATGAGCAGTTCTTC
TRBD1	NA	TRBV28	TRBJ2-1	CASSYRGAGRNEQFF	TGTGCCAGCAGTTACAGGGGCGCTGGTAGAAATGAGCAGTTCTTC
NA	NA	TRBV7-2	TRBJ1-2	CASSSSGQKTNYGYTF	TGTGCCAGCAGCTCCTCGGGGCAGAAGACTAACTATGGCTACACCTTC
NA	NA	TRBV9	TRBJ1-1	CASSMGSLQDTEAFF	TGTGCCAGCAGCATGGGAAGCCTTCAGGACACTGAAGCTTTCTTT
NA	once	TRBV9	TRBJ1-2	CASSVEWAPNYGYTF	TGTGCCAGCAGCGTAGAGTGGGCCCCCAACTATGGCTACACCTTC
TRBD2	NA	TRBV27	TRBJ2-5	CASRRGGRETQYF	TGTGCCAGCAGGCGCGGCGGGAGAGAGACCCAGTACTTC
TRBD1	NA	TRBV11-3	TRBJ1-1	CASSQGQGGDAFF	TGTGCCAGCAGCCAAGGACAGGGAGGTGACGCTTTCTTT
TRBD1	NA	TRBV5-1	TRBJ2-7	CASSLPGQGYYEQYF	TGCGCCAGCAGCTTACCGGGACAGGGCTACTACGAGCAGTACTTC
TRBD2	NA	TRBV5-3	TRBJ2-1	CARSDDVAGASYNEQFF	TGTGCCAGAAGCGATGACGTAGCGGGAGCTTCCTACAATGAGCAGTTCTTC
TRBD1	NA	TRBV5-1	TRBJ2-7	CASSPGQSSYEQYF	TGCGCCAGCAGCCCGGGACAGAGCTCCTACGAGCAGTACTTC
NA	NA	TRBV9	TRBJ2-1	CASSVGGRAGSYNEQFF	TGTGCCAGCAGCGTAGGCGGTAGGGCAGGTTCCTACAATGAGCAGTTCTTC